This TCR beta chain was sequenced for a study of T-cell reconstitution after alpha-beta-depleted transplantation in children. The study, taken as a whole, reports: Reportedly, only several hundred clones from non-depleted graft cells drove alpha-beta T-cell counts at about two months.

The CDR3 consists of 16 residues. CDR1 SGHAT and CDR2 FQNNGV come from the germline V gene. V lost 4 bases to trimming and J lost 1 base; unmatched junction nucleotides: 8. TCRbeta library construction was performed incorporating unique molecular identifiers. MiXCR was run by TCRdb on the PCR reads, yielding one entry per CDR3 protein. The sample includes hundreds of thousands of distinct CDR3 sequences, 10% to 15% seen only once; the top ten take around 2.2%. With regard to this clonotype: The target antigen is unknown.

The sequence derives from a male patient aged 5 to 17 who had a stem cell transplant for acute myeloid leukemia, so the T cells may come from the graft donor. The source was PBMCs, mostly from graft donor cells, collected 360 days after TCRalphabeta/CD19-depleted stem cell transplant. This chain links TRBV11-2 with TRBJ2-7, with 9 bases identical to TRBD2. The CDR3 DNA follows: TGTGCCAGCAGCTCCCCACGCGGGAGGGAATCCTACGAGCAGTACTTC. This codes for CASSSPRGRESYEQYF.